This TCR beta chain originates from a study of T cells in Graves' hyperthyroidism and ophthalmopathy. This clonotype has at least ten counts. The investigators amplified TCR beta CDR3 regions from RNA transcripts. TCR CDR3 underwent first-round RT-PCR with the HTBI primer set. TCRdb reanalysed the multiplex PCR reads using MiXCR and keeps one entry per CDR3 protein. The data show about 400,000 distinct CDR3 sequences, around 14% seen once. This receptor was obtained from a woman aged 18-29 years with Graves' hyperthyroidism. Sequenced material: blood.

The CDR3 DNA reads as TGTGCCACCCTACCCAGCGGGAGGAACACCGGGGAGCTGTTTTTT. Its protein product is CATLPSGRNTGELFF. The gene calls are TRBV28 and TRBJ2-2; 8 bases line up with TRBD2. Germline-derived CDR1 and CDR2 are MDHEN and SYDVKM. The CDR3 has 15 amino acids. J gave up 1 base and V 10 bases, and 8 bases lay outside the gene matches.